This TCR beta chain stems from a study of shared clonotypes between healthy human individuals. Regarding the study as a whole: Specimens sampled were limited to blood, with tissue repertoires likely differing. Relative to their counterparts shared across all four donors, non-shared clonotypes exhibited diminished generation probabilities.

Assay: immunoSEQ multiplex PCR; the TCRdb copy retains only in-frame clones and omits some. Counted here are 2,500,000 or so clones, approximately 90% occurring once; the ten biggest clones make up around 0.38%. Participating donors were healthy, HIV-negative adults free of recent acute infections or vaccinations. For this clone: Its matching antigen is unknown.

Trimming cost V 4 bases and J 6 bases; bases outside gene matches: 7. Germline V gene lookup returns CDR1 SGHRS and CDR2 YFSETQ. The CDR3 extends over 15 amino acids. The sample consisted of naive CD4+ T cells from PBMCs. The subset: CD45RA+ positively selected. The chain recombines TRBV5-1 with TRBJ2-1; 10 nucleotides match TRBD2. The sequence derives from a man aged 18 to 29 in good health. Some clones in this sample may be carry-over from other donors' samples. The CDR3 region is CASSPQTSGPNEQFF. CDR3 nucleotides: TGCGCCAGCAGCCCTCAGACTAGCGGGCCCAATGAGCAGTTCTTC.